These 22 T cell receptor beta chains were sequenced from one sample in a study of identical twins. TCRdb processed the 5' RACE reads anew with MiXCR; each CDR3 protein has one entry. In the table there are approximately 470,000 distinct CDR3 sequences, over 12% of which are singletons. Separately, the same data were catalogued under a study of yellow fever vaccine responses in identical twins.

Sequenced: CD4+ T cells sorted from blood. The receptor set was obtained from a young woman in good health.

This clonotype was counted between two and nine times. V and J are TRBV2 and TRBJ2-5; 8 bases match TRBD2. V shed 2 bases and J 4 bases; nucleotides not matched to a gene: 3. In germline, CDR1 is SNHLY, CDR2 FYNNEI. The CDR3 contains 14 residues. As DNA, the CDR3 is TGTGCCAGCAGTGAAAGAACTAGCGGAGAGACCCAGTACTTC. This codes for CASSERTSGETQYF.

The chain carries TRBV11-2 and TRBJ2-4; no definite D call. This CDR3 contains 16 residues. V was cut by 5 bases and J by 0 bases, with 14 bases left in between. Germline V gene lookup returns CDR1 SGHAT and CDR2 FQNNGV. CDR3 amino acids: CASSVFVGIAKNIQYF. In nucleotides, the CDR3 is TGTGCCAGCAGCGTGTTCGTAGGGATAGCCAAAAACATTCAGTACTTC.

The sample holds many counts of this clonotype. The chain uses TRBV28 and TRBJ2-4; unclear D gene. Deletions cut 2 bases from V and 8 bases from J, with 10 bases between. CDR1 and CDR2 from the germline V gene are MDHEN and SYDVKM. This CDR3 contains 13 residues. CDR3 protein: CASSLGKRDIQYF. The CDR3 nucleotides are TGTGCCAGCAGTTTAGGAAAAAGGGACATTCAGTACTTC.

This clonotype was seen many times. This rearrangement joins TRBV29-1 to TRBJ2-3; D gene uncertain. The CDR3 has 12 amino acids. Germline CDR1 reads SQVTM; CDR2 reads ANQGSEA. V was clipped by 6 bases and J by 1 base, with 8 bases between them. CDR3 region: CSVSEGTDTQYF. For the CDR3, the DNA is TGCAGCGTAAGCGAGGGCACAGATACGCAGTATTTT.

J is TRBJ1-5 and V is TRBV5-5; no reliable D call. Germline CDR1 and CDR2: SGHKS and YYEKEE (reference sequence). The CDR3 contains 13 residues. The ends were cut back, 5 bases at V and 6 bases at J, with 12 bases in the middle. The CDR3 DNA sequence: TGTGCCAGCAGTTACACCTCCGTTCAGCCCCAGCATTTT. Its protein product is CASSYTSVQPQHF. The full variable domain, in which reference TRBV5-5 and TRBJ1-5 provide the parts outside the CDR3, is DAGVTQSPTHLIKTRGQQVTLRCSPISGHKSVSWYQQVLGQGPQFIFQYYEKEERGRGNFPDRFSARQFPNYSSELNVNALLLGDSALYLCASSYTSVQPQHFGDGTRLSIL.

The chain is built from TRBV14 and TRBJ2-3; TRBD2 is a possible D gene (5 bases). The CDR3 contains 13 residues. V was cut by 7 bases and J by 9 bases, with 17 bases left in between. Germline values: CDR1 SGHDN, CDR2 FVKESK. The CDR3 protein is CASTTNLGVTQYF. The CDR3 DNA reads as TGTGCCAGCACCACAAATCTGGGAGTCACGCAGTATTTT.

This clonotype has a handful of counts. V is TRBV19 and J is TRBJ2-3; TRBD1 might be the D (6 bases). CDR3 length equals 14 residues. V shed 3 bases and J shed 5 bases, with 12 bases lying between them. The germline V gene has CDR1 LNHDA and CDR2 SQIVND (reference sequence). CDR3 loop: CASSIGGAVDTQYF. The CDR3 region has the DNA TGTGCCAGTAGTATTGGGGGCGCGGTAGATACGCAGTATTTT.

This clonotype was found a few times. V is TRBV4-1 and J is TRBJ1-1; D is ambiguous. The V gene lost 1 base and the J gene lost 8 bases, with 14 bases spanning the gap. The CDR3 is 14 amino acids. The germline gives CDR1 MGHRA, CDR2 YSYEKL. CDR3 residues: CASSQVRTALEAFF. CDR3 DNA sequence: TGCGCCAGCAGCCAAGTCCGAACAGCTTTAGAAGCTTTCTTT.

V and J are TRBV5-1 and TRBJ2-3; perhaps TRBD1 as D (6 bases). The CDR3 contains 16 residues. Germline assignment: CDR1 SGHRS and CDR2 YFSETQ. Trimming removed 6 bases at V and 0 bases at J, with 17 bases between. The CDR3 sequence is CASNPWGLGSTDTQYF. The CDR3 bases are TGCGCCAGCAACCCTTGGGGGCTCGGAAGCACAGATACGCAGTATTTT.

This clonotype was observed a handful of times. The chain recombines TRBV7-2 with TRBJ2-7, with TRBD2 matching over 7 bases. Trimming took 5 bases from V and 5 from J; bases not matched to a gene: 9. CDR3 size: 14 residues. CDR1 is SGHTA, CDR2 FQGNSA, per germline. The CDR3: CASSRPPGRDEQYF. In DNA, the CDR3 is TGTGCCAGCAGCCGCCCCCCAGGGAGGGACGAGCAGTACTTC.

Ten or more counts support this clonotype. The V call is TRBV5-1, the J call TRBJ2-5; 7 nucleotides agree with TRBD1. Germline V lookup: CDR1 SGHRS, CDR2 YFSETQ. V trimming: 4 bases; J trimming: 5 bases; junction bases outside the gene matches: 11. This CDR3 comprises 15 residues. CDR3 region: CASSPGQDSRETQYF. CDR3 DNA sequence: TGCGCCAGCAGCCCCGGACAGGACTCTCGGGAGACCCAGTACTTC.

This rearrangement joins TRBV6-5 to TRBJ2-1; unclear D gene. The CDR3 is 15 residues long. The V gene lost 4 bases and the J gene lost 1 base, with 11 bases spanning the gap. The germline V gene has CDR1 MNHEY and CDR2 SVGAGI. The CDR3 DNA sequence: TGTGCCAGCAGTTCGGCGTGGGATTCCTACAATGAGCAGTTCTTC. It specifies CASSSAWDSYNEQFF.

V and J are TRBV9 and TRBJ2-5, with D perhaps matching TRBD2 (6 bases). V lost 0 bases to trimming and J lost 5 bases, with 11 bases between them. Germline loops: CDR1 SGDLS, CDR2 YYNGEE. CDR3 length: 14 residues. The CDR3 nucleotides are TGTGCCAGCAGCGTAGGATTAGCGGCGGAGACCCAGTACTTC. Translated, it gives CASSVGLAAETQYF.

The sample holds a few counts of this clonotype. The chain links TRBV28 to TRBJ2-1; D remains unclear. CDR3 length equals 14 residues. Trimming shortened V by 7 bases and J by 2 bases, and 12 bases separated the two germline ends. The germline CDR1 and CDR2 sequences are MDHEN and SYDVKM. CDR3 residues: CASKGTDPYNEQFF. DNA of the CDR3: TGTGCCAGCAAGGGAACAGATCCCTACAATGAGCAGTTCTTC.

This clonotype was counted ten times or more. J is TRBJ1-5 and V is TRBV5-1; D not resolved. The CDR3 consists of 14 residues. Germline-derived CDR1 and CDR2 are SGHRS and YFSETQ. The germline V and J ends were trimmed by 0 bases and 3 bases, with 7 bases remaining between them. The CDR3 nucleotides read TGCGCCAGCAGCTTGGGAGGGAACAATCAGCCCCAGCATTTT. Translating gives CASSLGGNNQPQHF.

This clonotype was observed a handful of times. The V gene is TRBV20-1, the J gene TRBJ2-5; 8 bases are a match to TRBD2. CDR1 is DFQATT, CDR2 SNEGSKA, per germline (reference sequence). CDR3 length: 15 residues. V was pared by 3 bases and J by 4 bases, with 10 bases of the junction left unmatched. This chain's CDR3 is CSASEGTGGGETQYF. CDR3 bases: TGCAGTGCTAGTGAAGGGACCGGGGGGGGAGAGACCCAGTACTTC.

This clonotype was recorded a few times. The gene calls are TRBV12-3 or TRBV12-4 and TRBJ2-1; no definite D call. Trimming took off 4 bases at V and 8 bases at J, with 12 bases between the two ends. The length of the CDR3 is 13 residues. CDR3 DNA sequence: TGTGCCAGCAGTTCGTACGTAGTCTATGAGCAGTTCTTC. Translation gives CASSSYVVYEQFF.

This clonotype was observed at least ten times. The rearrangement joins TRBV10-3 to TRBJ2-1; no reliable D call. V was pared by 7 bases and J by 4 bases, with 11 bases between. There are 13 residues in the CDR3. Germline CDR1 and CDR2: ENHRY and SYGVKD. The chain's CDR3 is CAINIDGYNEQFF. As DNA, the CDR3 is TGTGCCATCAACATCGACGGGTACAATGAGCAGTTCTTC.

This clonotype was counted a few times. An end of the junction does not agree with germline; a read error may underlie this. The chain is built from TRBV7-3 and TRBJ1-1; no reliable D call. The germline V gene has CDR1 SGHTA and CDR2 FQGTGA. This CDR3 has 14 residues. CDR3 residues: CASSLTVMNTEAFF. For the CDR3, the DNA is TGTGCCAGCAGCCTAACAGTGATGAACACTGAAGCTTTCTTT.

Remarks on this clonotype: Mismatch with germline at one junction end may stem from a read error. V and J are TRBV12-5 and TRBJ2-3; no definite D call. Per the germline V gene, CDR1 is LGHNT and CDR2 is FRNRAP. This CDR3 has 9 residues. The CDR3 loop is CASVSSQSF. The CDR3 bases are TGTGCTAGTGTTTCCTCTCAGTCCTTT. Looking up the rest from reference TRBV12-5 and TRBJ2-3 gives the full variable domain: DARVTQTPRHKVTEMGQEVTMRCQPILGHNTVFWYRQTMMQGLELLAYFRNRAPLDDSGMPKDRFSAEMPDATLATLKIQPSEPRDSAVYFCASVSSQSFGPGTRLTVL.

The rearrangement uses TRBV5-1 and TRBJ2-1; D gene unclear. Germline V gene data show CDR1 as SGHRS and CDR2 as YFSETQ. The CDR3 runs to 13 residues. V was pared by 7 bases and J by 5 bases, with 13 bases between. The chain's CDR3 is CASRQADNNEQFF. CDR3 nucleotides: TGCGCCAGCCGCCAGGCAGACAACAATGAGCAGTTCTTC.

The V gene is TRBV6-1, the J gene TRBJ2-3; possibly TRBD1 or TRBD2 for D (6 bases each). The CDR3 consists of 15 residues. V gave up 6 bases and J gave up 3 bases, with 16 bases separating them. CDR1 and CDR2 from the germline V gene are MNHNS and SASEGT. CDR3 bases: TGTGCCAGCAGAGATATGGGGGGCGGTACAGATACGCAGTATTTT. This encodes CASRDMGGGTDTQYF.